Listed here is a single TCR beta chain. As originally analysed: Amplified reference gene primers provided the basis for estimating nucleated cell counts. TCRdb's copy holds only in-frame clones and misses some; the assay was immunoSEQ multiplex PCR. That table gives V, J and clone size, and the DNA gave D and trimming. Of around 250,000 clones listed, roughly 88% are singletons. Participants spanned ages roughly 18 to 90 years and resided in fewer than 30 US areas. A PCR-confirmed or clinician-diagnosed COVID-19 case had contacted exposed participants within 2 weeks of entry. This sample is part of a study of blood T cell repertoires in COVID-19. Across the whole study: The cDNA or gDNA used as material had been derived from T cells, B-cell-depleted T cells, or PBMCs.

The CDR3 runs 15 residues. Germline CDR1 reads SGDLS; CDR2 reads YYNGEE. Trimming pared 0 bases from V and 2 bases from J, leaving 12 bases between. Sequences were obtained from PBMCs or T cells enriched from blood (not recorded which). The chain couples TRBV9 to TRBJ2-7; no clear D gene. The sequence was collected from a woman aged 40 to 50 who had been exposed to COVID-19. As DNA, the CDR3 is TGTGCCAGCAGCGTAGATGCCAGTTCCCCCTACGAGCAGTACTTC. Protein product: CASSVDASSPYEQYF.